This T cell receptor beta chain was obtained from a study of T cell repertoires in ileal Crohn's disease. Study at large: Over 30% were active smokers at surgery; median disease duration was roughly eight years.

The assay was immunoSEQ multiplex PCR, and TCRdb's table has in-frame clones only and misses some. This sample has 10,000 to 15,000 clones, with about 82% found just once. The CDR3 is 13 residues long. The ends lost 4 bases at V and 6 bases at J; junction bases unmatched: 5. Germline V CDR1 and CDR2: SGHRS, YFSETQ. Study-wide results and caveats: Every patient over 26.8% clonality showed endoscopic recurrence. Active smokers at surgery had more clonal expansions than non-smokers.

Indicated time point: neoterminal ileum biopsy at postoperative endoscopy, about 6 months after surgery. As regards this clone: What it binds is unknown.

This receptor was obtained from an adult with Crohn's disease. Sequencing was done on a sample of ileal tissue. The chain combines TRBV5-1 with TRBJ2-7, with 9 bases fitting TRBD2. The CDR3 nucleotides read TGCGCCAGCAGCGTAGCGGGAGTTCGCGAGCAGTACTTC. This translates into CASSVAGVREQYF.